This T cell receptor delta chain was documented in a study of human gamma delta and Vdelta1 T cells. Judged by abundance, this clone is medium-sized. This likely stems from a read error, as it lies one base from a far larger clone. This CDR3 spans 24 amino acids. Germline V gene data show CDR1 as TSWWSYY and CDR2 as QGS. TCRdb called clones anew from the PCR reads with CATT. Among 550 to 750 delta-chain clones listed, about a fifth were seen once. The sequence derives from a human donor in good health. Specimen: Vdelta1 gamma-delta T cells from blood. This sequence joins TRDV1 and TRDJ1; 9 bases align to TRDD3. DNA of the CDR3: TGTGCTCTTGGGGAGTCCCTCCCTCTTCCGGGCTACTGGGGGACTTACTCTTACACCGATAGACTCATCTTT. It is translated as CALGESLPLPGYWGTYSYTDRLIF.